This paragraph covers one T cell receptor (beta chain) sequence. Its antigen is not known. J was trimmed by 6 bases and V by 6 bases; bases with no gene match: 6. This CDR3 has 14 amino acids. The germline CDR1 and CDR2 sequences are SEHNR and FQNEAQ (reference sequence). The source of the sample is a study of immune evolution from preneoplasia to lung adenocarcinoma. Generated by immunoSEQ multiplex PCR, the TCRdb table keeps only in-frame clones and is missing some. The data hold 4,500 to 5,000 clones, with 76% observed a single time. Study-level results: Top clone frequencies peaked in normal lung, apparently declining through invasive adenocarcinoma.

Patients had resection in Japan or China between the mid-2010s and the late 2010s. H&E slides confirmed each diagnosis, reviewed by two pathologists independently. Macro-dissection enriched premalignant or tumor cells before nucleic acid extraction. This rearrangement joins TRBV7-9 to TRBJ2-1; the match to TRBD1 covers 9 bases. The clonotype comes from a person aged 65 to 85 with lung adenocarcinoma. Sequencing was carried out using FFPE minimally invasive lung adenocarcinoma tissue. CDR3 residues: CASRPGQGTNEQFF. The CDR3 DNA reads TGTGCCAGCAGACCCGGACAGGGGACCAATGAGCAGTTCTTC.